The subject of this entry is one TCR beta chain. Its antigen is currently unknown. The sample belongs to a study of shared clonotypes between healthy human individuals. Findings of the study overall: Owing to a small donor count, the genetic and exposure-history diversity represented was limited.

Naive-designated CD8 cells lacked CD45RO, were positively enriched for CCR7, and omitted terminally differentiated effector memory CD45RA+ cells. The donor population consisted of healthy HIV-negative adults with no recent acute infections or vaccinations. In the authors' workflow: Filtering of immunoSEQ junctional sequences could not match full-length read filtering. TCRdb's copy holds only in-frame clones and misses some; the assay was immunoSEQ multiplex PCR. V and J calls and clone size come straight from that table; D and trimming were deduced from the DNA. Of around 2.1 million clones listed, approximately 94% are singletons. Sequencing was performed on naive CD8+ T cells from PBMCs. This receptor was identified in a man between 18 and 29 years old in good health. Some clones in this sample may be carry-over from other donors' samples.

The CDR3 bases are TGCGCCAGCAGCCAAGTGCCCGGCGAGCAGTACTTC. Amino acid sequence: CASSQVPGEQYF. The chain uses TRBV4-3 and TRBJ2-7; no definite D call. With 1 base removed from V and 6 bases from J, the gap between germline ends came to 7 bases. CDR1 and CDR2 from the germline V gene are LGHNA and YSLEER. There are 12 residues in the CDR3.